This T cell receptor (beta chain) was found in a study of cytomegalovirus exposure and HLA in healthy donors. Study-wide background: Sequencing of around 200 million T cells in an earlier analysis found 120 million or so unique TCR beta sequences. Study-level points and caveats: TCR beta chains numbering approximately 150 were designated cytomegalovirus-associated. For TCR beta chains, V- and J-gene trimming was later linked to a missense DCLRE1C variant.

About this clone: What it binds is unknown.

Primers: 60 Vbeta forward and 13 Jbeta reverse. Produced via immunoSEQ multiplex PCR; TCRdb's table is partial and in-frame only. The sample shows over 130,000 clones, about 76% of them seen only once. The V end lost 2 bases, the J end lost 5 bases, and 15 bases lay between the germline ends. Germline CDR1 is MDHEN and CDR2 is SYDVKM. This CDR3 has 15 residues. It was healthy bone marrow donors who served as donors. Sequencing input: PBMCs. J is TRBJ1-1 and V is TRBV28; D not resolved. The receptor comes from a human donor in good health. This CDR3 is CASSLPAKSSTEAFF. CDR3 nucleotide sequence: TGTGCCAGCAGTTTACCAGCGAAAAGCAGTACTGAAGCTTTCTTT.